These 6 T cell receptor beta chains came from one sample sequenced in a study of blood T cells in healthy people across ages. Using a J-beta primer mix together with a sample-barcoded 5' primer, a second PCR was run for about 7 to 12 cycles. TCRdb independently ran MiXCR on the 5' RACE reads; one entry per CDR3 protein. The data show 920,000 or so distinct CDR3 sequences, 35% to 50% seen once. Sequencing was performed on blood. The receptors shown here come from a woman aged 55 to 70 in good health.

The table lists this clonotype with a few counts. The chain carries TRBV28 and TRBJ2-3, with D maybe TRBD1 (6 bases). The CDR3 extends over 15 amino acids. The ends were cut back, 6 bases at V and 4 bases at J, with 17 bases in the middle. Looked up from germline, CDR1 is MDHEN and CDR2 is SYDVKM. The CDR3 DNA follows: TGTGCCAGCAGCTCTGACGTACAGGGTCCAGATACGCAGTATTTT. It yields the protein CASSSDVQGPDTQYF. Full variable domain (missing parts from reference TRBV28 and TRBJ2-3): DVKVTQSSRYLVKRTGEKVFLECVQDMDHENMFWYRQDPGLGLRLIYFSYDVKMKEKGDIPEGYSVSREKKERFSLILESASTNQTSMYLCASSSDVQGPDTQYFGPGTRLTVL.

This rearrangement joins TRBV27 to TRBJ1-1; D gene unclear. The CDR3 sequence is 15 residues long. The V end lost 0 bases, the J end lost 0 bases, and 8 bases lay between the germline ends. In germline, CDR1 is MNHEY, CDR2 SMNVEV (reference sequence). Here the CDR3 reads CASSLSKFLNTEAFF. The CDR3 nucleotides read TGTGCCAGCAGTTTATCGAAGTTTCTGAACACTGAAGCTTTCTTT.

In DNA, the CDR3 is TGTGCCAGCAGTTTCACAGGGCTGAATCAGCCCCAGCATTTT. Encoded protein: CASSFTGLNQPQHF. This rearrangement joins TRBV12-3 or TRBV12-4 to TRBJ1-5, with D maybe TRBD1 (6 bases). The CDR3 consists of 14 residues. Trimming left V 3 bases short and J 4 bases short, with 10 bases between.

This clonotype was observed many times. The chain recombines TRBV29-1 with TRBJ2-5; D gene ambiguous. Germline CDR1 is SQVTM and CDR2 is ANQGSEA. There are 10 residues in the CDR3. Trimming took off 4 bases at V and 11 bases at J, with 11 bases between the two ends. The CDR3 is CSVAVNEQYF. Written as DNA, the CDR3 is TGCAGCGTTGCGGTCAATGAGCAGTACTTC. The full variable domain, completed using reference TRBV29-1 and TRBJ2-5, is SAVISQKPSRDICQRGTSLTIQCQVDSQVTMMFWYRQQPGQSLTLIATANQGSEATYESGFVIDKFPISRPNLTFSTLTVSNMSPEDSSIYLCSVAVNEQYFGPGTRLLVL.

This chain connects TRBV30 to TRBJ2-1; 11 bases align to TRBD2. This CDR3 comprises 16 residues. CDR1 is GTSNPN, CDR2 SVGIG, per germline (reference sequence). With V trimmed by 1 base and J by 4 bases, 6 bases remained unmatched. CDR3 protein: CAWSAPGLAVYNEQFF. The DNA for the CDR3 is TGTGCCTGGAGTGCTCCGGGACTAGCGGTTTACAATGAGCAGTTCTTC.

This clonotype was found a few times. It may be a read error: a sequence one base away is much more abundant. The J gene is TRBJ2-7, the V gene TRBV10-3; 9 bases agree with TRBD1. After removal of 6 bases from V and 3 bases from J, the junction contained 3 bases not matched to a gene. The germline gives CDR1 ENHRY, CDR2 SYGVKD. This CDR3 region has 13 residues. The CDR3 spells CAISSTGGYEQYF. CDR3 nucleotide sequence: TGTGCCATCAGCTCGACAGGGGGCTACGAGCAGTACTTC.